This T cell receptor (beta chain) was captured by sequencing in a study of molecular identifiers for immune sequencing clone quantification. Broader study findings: Same-barcode identical TCR molecules could make highly expanded clones look smaller than they are.

As for this clonotype: Its antigen is unknown.

In TCRdb, the PCR reads were re-called with MiXCR into one record per CDR3 protein. The data hold 460,000 or so distinct CDR3 sequences, with around 23% observed a single time. V trimming: 5 bases; J trimming: 2 bases; junction bases outside the gene matches: 2. This CDR3 contains 16 residues. The authors sorted naive CD8 T cells as CD8+CD4-CCR7+CD45RA+. Sequencing used naive CD8+ T cells from blood, with Jurkat cell RNA spiked in. Subset here: FACS-sorted CD8+CD4-CCR7+CD45RA+ naive T cells. The TCR was taken from a human donor in good health. Some libraries in this study had Jurkat cell RNA spiked in. The chain joins TRBV12-3 or TRBV12-4 to TRBJ2-3, with 15 bases lining up with TRBD2. The DNA for the CDR3 is TGTGCCAGCAGTGGGACTAGCGGGGGGACCACAGATACGCAGTATTTT. The encoded protein is CASSGTSGGTTDTQYF.